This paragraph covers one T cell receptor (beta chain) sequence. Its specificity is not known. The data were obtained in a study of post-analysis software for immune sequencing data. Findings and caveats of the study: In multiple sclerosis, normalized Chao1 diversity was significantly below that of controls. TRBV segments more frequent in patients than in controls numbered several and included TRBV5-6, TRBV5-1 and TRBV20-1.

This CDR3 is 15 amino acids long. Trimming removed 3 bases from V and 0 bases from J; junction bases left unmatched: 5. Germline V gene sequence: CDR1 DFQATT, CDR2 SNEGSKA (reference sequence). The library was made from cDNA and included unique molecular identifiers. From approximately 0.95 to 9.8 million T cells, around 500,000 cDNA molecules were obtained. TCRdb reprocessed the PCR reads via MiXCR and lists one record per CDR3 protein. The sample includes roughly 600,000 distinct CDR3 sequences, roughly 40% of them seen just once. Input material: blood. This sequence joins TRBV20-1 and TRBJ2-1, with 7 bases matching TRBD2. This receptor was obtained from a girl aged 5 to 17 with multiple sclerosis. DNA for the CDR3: TGCAGTGCTAGGGGGAGGGGAAGCTCCTACAATGAGCAGTTCTTC. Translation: CSARGRGSSYNEQFF.